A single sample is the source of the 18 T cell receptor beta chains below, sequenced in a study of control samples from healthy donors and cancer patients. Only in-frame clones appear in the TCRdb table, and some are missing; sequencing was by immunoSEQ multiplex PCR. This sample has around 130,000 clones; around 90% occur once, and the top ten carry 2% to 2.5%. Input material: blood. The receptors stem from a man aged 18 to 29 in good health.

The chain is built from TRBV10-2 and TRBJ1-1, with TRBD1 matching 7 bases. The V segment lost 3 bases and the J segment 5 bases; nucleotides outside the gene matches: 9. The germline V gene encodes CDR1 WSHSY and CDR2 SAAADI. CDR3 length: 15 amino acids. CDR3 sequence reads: CASSDPGRGGTEAFF. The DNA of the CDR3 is TGCGCCAGCAGTGATCCTGGCAGGGGGGGAACTGAAGCTTTCTTT.

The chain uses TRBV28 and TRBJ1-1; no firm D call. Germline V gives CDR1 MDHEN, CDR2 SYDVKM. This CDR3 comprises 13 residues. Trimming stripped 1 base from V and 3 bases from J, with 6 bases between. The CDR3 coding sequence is TGTGCCAGCAGTTTATTCAGACACACTGAAGCTTTCTTT. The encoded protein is CASSLFRHTEAFF.

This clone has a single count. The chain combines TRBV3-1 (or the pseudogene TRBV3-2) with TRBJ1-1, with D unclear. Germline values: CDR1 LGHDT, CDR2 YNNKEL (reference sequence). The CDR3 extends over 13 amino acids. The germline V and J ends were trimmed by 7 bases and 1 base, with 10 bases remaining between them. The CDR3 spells CASTKEANTEAFF. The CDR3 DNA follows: TGTGCCAGCACAAAAGAGGCGAACACTGAAGCTTTCTTT.

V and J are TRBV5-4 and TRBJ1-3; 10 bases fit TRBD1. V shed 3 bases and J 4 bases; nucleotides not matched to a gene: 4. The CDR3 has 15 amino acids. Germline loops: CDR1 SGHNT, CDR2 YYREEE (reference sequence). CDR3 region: CASSSRTGGGNTIYF. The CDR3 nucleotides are TGTGCCAGCAGCTCCAGGACAGGGGGGGGAAACACCATATATTTT.

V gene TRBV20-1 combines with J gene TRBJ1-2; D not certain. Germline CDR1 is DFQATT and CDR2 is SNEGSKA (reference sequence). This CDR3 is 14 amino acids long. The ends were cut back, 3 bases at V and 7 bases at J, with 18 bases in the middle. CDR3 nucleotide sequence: TGCAGTGCTAGTCGGAGCCCGGGGTTGGGTGGCTACACCTTC. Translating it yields CSASRSPGLGGYTF.

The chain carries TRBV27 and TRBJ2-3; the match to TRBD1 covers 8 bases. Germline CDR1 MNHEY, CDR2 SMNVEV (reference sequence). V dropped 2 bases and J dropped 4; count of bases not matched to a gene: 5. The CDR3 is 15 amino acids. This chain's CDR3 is CASSLQGASADTQYF. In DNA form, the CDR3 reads TGTGCCAGCAGTTTACAGGGGGCTAGTGCAGATACGCAGTATTTT.

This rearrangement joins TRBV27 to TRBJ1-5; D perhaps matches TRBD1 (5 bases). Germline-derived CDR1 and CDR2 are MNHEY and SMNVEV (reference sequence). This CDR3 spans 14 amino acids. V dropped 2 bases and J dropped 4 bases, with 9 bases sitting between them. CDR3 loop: CASSLQGANQPQHF. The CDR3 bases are TGTGCCAGCAGTTTACAGGGCGCTAATCAGCCCCAGCATTTT.

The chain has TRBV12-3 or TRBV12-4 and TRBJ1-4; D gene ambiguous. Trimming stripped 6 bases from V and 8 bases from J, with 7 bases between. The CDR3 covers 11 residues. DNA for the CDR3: TGTGCCAGCAGAATACACGAAAAACTGTTTTTT. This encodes CASRIHEKLFF.

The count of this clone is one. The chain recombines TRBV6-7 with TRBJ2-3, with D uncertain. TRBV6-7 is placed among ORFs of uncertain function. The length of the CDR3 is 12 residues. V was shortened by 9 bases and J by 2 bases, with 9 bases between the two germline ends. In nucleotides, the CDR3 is TGTGCCAGTTACTTCCTCACAGATACGCAGTATTTT. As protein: CASYFLTDTQYF.

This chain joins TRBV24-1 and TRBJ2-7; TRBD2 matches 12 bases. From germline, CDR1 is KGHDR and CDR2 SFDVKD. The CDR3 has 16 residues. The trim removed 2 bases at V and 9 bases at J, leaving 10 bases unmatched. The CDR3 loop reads CATSDSPLAGGPPQYV. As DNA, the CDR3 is TGTGCCACCAGTGATTCTCCCCTAGCGGGAGGGCCCCCGCAGTACGTC.

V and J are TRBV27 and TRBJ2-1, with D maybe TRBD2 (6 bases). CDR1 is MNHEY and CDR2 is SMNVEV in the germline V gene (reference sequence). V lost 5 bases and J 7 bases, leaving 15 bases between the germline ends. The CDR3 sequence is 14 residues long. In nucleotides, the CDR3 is TGTGCCAGCAGTATCCCGATAGGGAGGAATGAGCAGTTCTTC. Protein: CASSIPIGRNEQFF.

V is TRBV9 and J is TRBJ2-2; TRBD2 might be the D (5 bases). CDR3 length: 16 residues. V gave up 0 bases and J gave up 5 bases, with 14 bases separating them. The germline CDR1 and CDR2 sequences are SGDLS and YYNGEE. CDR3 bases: TGTGCCAGCAGCGTAGTTAGCGCCGGGCCAACCGGGGAGCTGTTTTTT. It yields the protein CASSVVSAGPTGELFF.

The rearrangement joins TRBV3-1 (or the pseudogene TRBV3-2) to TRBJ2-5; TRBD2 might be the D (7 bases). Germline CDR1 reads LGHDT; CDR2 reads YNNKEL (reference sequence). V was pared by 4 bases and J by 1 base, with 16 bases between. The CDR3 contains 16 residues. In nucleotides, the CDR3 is TGTGCCAGCAGCCCCTCGGGGCGGGGGCCCCAAGAGACCCAGTACTTC. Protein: CASSPSGRGPQETQYF.

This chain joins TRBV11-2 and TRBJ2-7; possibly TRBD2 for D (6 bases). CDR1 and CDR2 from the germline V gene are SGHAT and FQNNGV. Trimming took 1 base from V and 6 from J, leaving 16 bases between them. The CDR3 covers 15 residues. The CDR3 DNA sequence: TGTGCCAGCAGCTTAGGCTCTGCGGGGCCTGGCGAGCAGTACGTC. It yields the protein CASSLGSAGPGEQYV.

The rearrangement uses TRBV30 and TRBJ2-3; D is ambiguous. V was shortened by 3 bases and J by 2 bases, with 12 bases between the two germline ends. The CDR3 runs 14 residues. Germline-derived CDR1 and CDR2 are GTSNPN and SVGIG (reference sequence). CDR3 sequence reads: CAWRRPPSTDTQYF. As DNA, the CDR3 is TGTGCCTGGAGACGACCCCCTTCCACAGATACGCAGTATTTT.

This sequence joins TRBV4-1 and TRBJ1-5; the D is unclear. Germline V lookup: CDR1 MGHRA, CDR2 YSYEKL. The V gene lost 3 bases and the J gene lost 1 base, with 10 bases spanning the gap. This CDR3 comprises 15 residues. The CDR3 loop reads CASSHRSGSNQPQHF. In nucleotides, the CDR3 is TGCGCCAGCAGCCATCGAAGTGGAAGCAATCAGCCCCAGCATTTT.

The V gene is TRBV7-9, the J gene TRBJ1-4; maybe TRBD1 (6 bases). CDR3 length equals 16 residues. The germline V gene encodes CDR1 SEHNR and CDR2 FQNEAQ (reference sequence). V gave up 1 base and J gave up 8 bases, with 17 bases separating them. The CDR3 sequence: CASSLGGPGVGEKLFF. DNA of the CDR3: TGTGCCAGCAGCTTAGGGGGGCCGGGGGTAGGCGAAAAACTGTTTTTT.

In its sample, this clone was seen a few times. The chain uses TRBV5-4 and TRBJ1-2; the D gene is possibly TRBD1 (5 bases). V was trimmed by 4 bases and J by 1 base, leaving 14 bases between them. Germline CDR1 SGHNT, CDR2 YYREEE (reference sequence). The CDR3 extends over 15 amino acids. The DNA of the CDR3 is TGTGCCAGCAGCCCTAGGTCGACAGATAACTATGGCTACACCTTC. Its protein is CASSPRSTDNYGYTF.